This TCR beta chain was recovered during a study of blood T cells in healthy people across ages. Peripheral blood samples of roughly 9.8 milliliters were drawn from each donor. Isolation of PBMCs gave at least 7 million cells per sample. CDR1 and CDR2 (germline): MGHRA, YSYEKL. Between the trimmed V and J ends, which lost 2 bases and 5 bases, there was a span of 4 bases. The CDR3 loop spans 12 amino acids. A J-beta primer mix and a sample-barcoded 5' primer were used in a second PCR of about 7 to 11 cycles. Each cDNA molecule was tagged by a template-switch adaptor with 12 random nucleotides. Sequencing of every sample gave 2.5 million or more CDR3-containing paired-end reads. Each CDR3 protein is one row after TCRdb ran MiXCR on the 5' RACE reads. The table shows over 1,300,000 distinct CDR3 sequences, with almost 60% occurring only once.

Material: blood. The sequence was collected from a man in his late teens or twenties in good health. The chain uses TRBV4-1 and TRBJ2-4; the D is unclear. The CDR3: CASSQMQNIQYF. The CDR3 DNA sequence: TGCGCCAGCAGCCAAATGCAAAACATTCAGTACTTC.